The 4 T cell receptor beta chains below all came from one sample that was sequenced in a study of shared clonotypes between healthy human individuals. Profiled with immunoSEQ multiplex PCR; TCRdb holds only in-frame clones, not every one. This table has 2 million to 2.5 million clones, around 90% appearing once. Specimen: naive CD4+ T cells from PBMCs. As to subset: CD45RA+ positively selected. These TCRs come from a man aged 18-30 years in good health. Some clones in this sample may be carry-over from other donors' samples.

A few counts support this clone. V and J are TRBV30 and TRBJ1-1; tentative D call: TRBD1 (5 bases). Deletions cut 4 bases from V and 4 bases from J, with 13 bases between. Germline-derived CDR1 and CDR2 are GTSNPN and SVGIG (reference sequence). The CDR3 has 13 amino acids. The CDR3, as DNA: TGTGCCTGGACTAGGGGTATAAGCACTGAAGCTTTCTTT. Translation gives CAWTRGISTEAFF.

The chain carries TRBV27 and TRBJ2-7, with D tentatively TRBD2 (5 bases). The V end was cut by 2 bases, the J end by 2 bases, with 22 bases between. In germline, CDR1 is MNHEY, CDR2 SMNVEV (reference sequence). CDR3 length equals 18 residues. The CDR3 nucleotides are TGTGCCAGCAGTTTAGGGAAGCCCCTCCGTACTAGAACCTACGAGCAGTACTTC. The encoded protein is CASSLGKPLRTRTYEQYF.

This CDR3 is CASSSRGRTEAFF. As DNA, the CDR3 is TGTGCCAGCAGCTCCAGGGGGAGAACTGAAGCTTTCTTT. The rearrangement uses TRBV7-9 and TRBJ1-1; 7 bases agree with TRBD1. Germline CDR1 SEHNR, CDR2 FQNEAQ (reference sequence). V dropped 4 bases and J dropped 5; count of bases not matched to a gene: 4. The CDR3 has 13 amino acids.

The chain recombines TRBV6-5 with TRBJ2-7; 7 bases map to TRBD2. The CDR3 contains 15 residues. Germline values: CDR1 MNHEY, CDR2 SVGAGI. V was pared by 4 bases and J by 5 bases, with 11 bases of the junction left unmatched. CDR3 loop: CASSSNGEREDEQYF. The CDR3 DNA follows: TGTGCCAGCAGTTCAAACGGGGAACGGGAGGACGAGCAGTACTTC.